The subject of this entry is one TCR beta chain. Its antigen remains unknown. Primers for the PCR totalled 60 Vbeta and 13 Jbeta. Per the original methods: Later, tens of millions of unique TCR beta chains were counted in an analysis, and roughly 11 million of them were shared. Produced via immunoSEQ multiplex PCR; TCRdb's table is partial and in-frame only. V and J calls and clone size are those listed in that table; D and trimming were worked out from the DNA. The sample consists of 130,000 to 150,000 clones, roughly 80% of them appearing once. The data derive from a study of cytomegalovirus exposure and HLA in healthy donors. Study as a whole: When 398 donors were genotyped, just over 80% of them were found to fall in the Caucasian-associated ancestry cluster. Study-wide results and caveats: Differences between HLA loci emerged in a later analysis of TCR association rates, with DRB1 most and HLA-C fewest.

The specimen was PBMCs. This sequence was found in a woman in her 30s in good health and CMV-seronegative.

In DNA form, the CDR3 reads TGTGCCAGCAGATTCGGGGGTAACTCTGGAAACACCATATATTTT. Its protein product is CASRFGGNSGNTIYF. The rearrangement links TRBV2 to TRBJ1-3; TRBD1 might be the D (5 bases). Germline CDR1 is SNHLY and CDR2 is FYNNEI. Trimming pared 6 bases from V and 0 bases from J, leaving 12 bases between. The CDR3 consists of 15 residues.